This T cell receptor beta chain was retrieved from a study of shared clonotypes between healthy human individuals. CDR3 length: 14 residues. Germline V gene data show CDR1 as SGHAT and CDR2 as FQNNGV. Trimming pared 7 bases from V and 6 bases from J, leaving 19 bases between. Donors comprised only Caucasian adults living in Nashville, Tennessee. Every subset's genomic DNA went evenly onto several immunoSEQ plates. Libraries were prepared by immunoSEQ multiplex PCR; TCRdb keeps only in-frame clonotypes and omits some of them. Here the sample spans roughly 1,000,000 clones, around 82% being singletons. Study-wide results and caveats: Larger estimated richness was generally seen in naive subsets than in memory subsets.

This clone was observed once. The antigen is not known. The V gene is TRBV11-2, the J gene TRBJ2-7; D assignment may be TRBD1 or TRBD2 (5 bases each). Material for sequencing was memory CD4+ T cells from PBMCs. Stated subset: CD45RA-negative fraction. The source is a man between 18 and 35 years old in good health. Some clones in this sample may be carry-over from other donors' samples. CDR3 in amino acids: CASTPGLGWREQYF. CDR3 DNA: TGTGCCAGCACCCCGGGGCTGGGGTGGCGCGAGCAGTACTTC.